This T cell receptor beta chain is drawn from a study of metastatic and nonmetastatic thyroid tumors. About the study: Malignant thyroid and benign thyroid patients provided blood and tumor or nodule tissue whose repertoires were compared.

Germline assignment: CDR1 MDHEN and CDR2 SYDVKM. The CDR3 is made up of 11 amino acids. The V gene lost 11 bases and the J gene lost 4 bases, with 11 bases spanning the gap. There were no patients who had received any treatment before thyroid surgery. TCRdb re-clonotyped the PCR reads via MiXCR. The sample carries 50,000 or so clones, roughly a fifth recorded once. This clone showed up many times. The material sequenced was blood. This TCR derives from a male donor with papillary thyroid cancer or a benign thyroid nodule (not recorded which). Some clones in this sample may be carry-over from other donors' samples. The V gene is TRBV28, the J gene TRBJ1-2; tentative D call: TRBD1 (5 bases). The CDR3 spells CALGDSYGYTF. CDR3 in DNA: TGTGCCCTAGGGGACTCCTATGGCTACACCTTC.